This T cell receptor (beta chain) was observed in a study of radiation and T cells in renal cell carcinoma. The time point is: baseline pretreatment blood. Treatment noted: 15 Gy SBRT to primary tumor, nephrectomy 4 weeks later. Data came from immunoSEQ multiplex PCR; TCRdb stores just in-frame clones and leaves some out. The table records 70,000 to 100,000 clones, under 90% of them present only once. Germline V gives CDR1 WNHNN, CDR2 SYGVQD (reference sequence). This CDR3 contains 13 residues. Trimming left V 0 bases short and J 5 bases short, with 7 bases between. The sample consisted of blood, taken from a patient whose treatment included radiotherapy and nephrectomy. This sequence was found in a man aged 55 to 70 with renal cell carcinoma. The chain links TRBV10-1 to TRBJ2-5, with unresolved D. The CDR3, as DNA: TGCGCCAGCAGTGAGTCCCCGATCGAGACCCAGTACTTC. Translated, it gives CASSESPIETQYF.